These 19 T cell receptor beta chains were all obtained from the same sample, sequenced in a study of immune characterization of retroperitoneal liposarcoma. Each CDR3 protein is one row after TCRdb ran MiXCR on the PCR reads. The sample carries 6,000 to 7,000 distinct CDR3 sequences, over 25% recorded once. The sample was blood. These receptors were taken from a male donor with retroperitoneal liposarcoma.

The chain recombines TRBV6-1 with TRBJ2-1; 10 bases are a match to TRBD2. Germline assignment: CDR1 MNHNS and CDR2 SASEGT. This CDR3 region has 15 residues. The J segment lost 10 bases and the V segment lost 2 bases, leaving 8 bases of the junction unmatched. CDR3 amino acids: CASSESLAGAYEQFF. In DNA, the CDR3 is TGTGCCAGCAGTGAAAGTCTAGCGGGAGCCTACGAGCAGTTCTTC.

This clonotype was recorded a few times. This chain connects TRBV12-3 or TRBV12-4 to TRBJ2-2; tentative D call: TRBD1 (5 bases). The CDR3 runs to 12 residues. V lost 6 bases to trimming and J lost 7 bases, with 9 bases between them. This CDR3 is CASSLRVGELFF. The CDR3 DNA reads as TGTGCCAGCAGCCTCAGGGTCGGGGAGCTGTTTTTT.

The chain has TRBV6-1 and TRBJ2-1; the match to TRBD2 covers 9 bases. The J call is doubtful: the DNA matches TRBJ2-7 better. This CDR3 spans 14 amino acids. The germline V gene has CDR1 MNHNS and CDR2 SASEGT. In DNA form, the CDR3 reads TGTGCCAGCAGTCTGTCTAGCGGGGCCAATGAGCAGTACTTC. This translates into CASSLSSGANEQYF.

This clonotype has more than one count but fewer than ten. V is TRBV7-6 and J is TRBJ2-1; D remains unclear. This CDR3 is built from 14 residues. Germline CDR1 and CDR2: SGHVS and FNYEAQ. V was shortened by 3 bases and J by 9 bases, with 15 bases between the two germline ends. The CDR3 DNA reads as TGTGCCAGCAGCTTTAACGAAGCGCGGATTGAGCAGTTCTTC. This encodes CASSFNEARIEQFF.

This clonotype appeared many times. This sequence joins TRBV19 and TRBJ2-5; 8 nucleotides agree with TRBD2. Germline CDR1 and CDR2: LNHDA and SQIVND (reference sequence). There are 14 residues in the CDR3. The junction had 6 bases not matched to a gene; V was cut back by 7 bases and J by 2 bases. Here the CDR3 DNA reads TGTGCCAGTACCAATTCGGGGGGGCAAGAGACCCAGTACTTC. It is translated as CASTNSGGQETQYF.

This clonotype was detected many times. The chain recombines TRBV7-3 with TRBJ2-5; 15 nucleotides align to TRBD2. The CDR3 length is 16 residues. V shed 4 bases and J 3 bases; nucleotides not matched to a gene: 3. Germline CDR1 reads SGHTA; CDR2 reads FQGTGA. The CDR3 spells CASSSGTSGGKETQYF. CDR3 DNA: TGTGCCAGCAGCTCAGGGACTAGCGGGGGGAAAGAGACCCAGTACTTC.

This clonotype was seen at least ten times. The CDR3 coding sequence is TGTGCCAGCAGCCGGGAGGCCAACTACGAGCAGTACTTC. As protein: CASSREANYEQYF. The chain uses TRBV4-2 and TRBJ2-1; a possible D gene is TRBD2 (6 bases). TRBJ2-7 matches the DNA end more closely, so the J call is doubtful. The CDR3 covers 13 residues. The germline V gene has CDR1 LGHNA and CDR2 YNFKEQ.

This clonotype was observed a handful of times. This chain uses TRBV30 with TRBJ1-4; possibly TRBD1 for D (5 bases). The length of the CDR3 is 13 residues. V gave up 3 bases and J gave up 7 bases, with 12 bases separating them. Germline assignment: CDR1 GTSNPN and CDR2 SVGIG (reference sequence). CDR3 sequence: CAWRRSGVEKLFF. In DNA form, the CDR3 reads TGTGCCTGGAGGAGATCGGGGGTTGAAAAACTGTTTTTT.

This clonotype was observed a few times. The J gene is TRBJ1-6, the V gene TRBV12-3 or TRBV12-4; TRBD1 aligns across 8 bases. Germline trimming cut 5 bases from V and 7 bases from J; bases unmatched to any gene: 4. The CDR3 covers 14 residues. The chain's CDR3 is CASSPGQGNSPLHF. CDR3 DNA: TGTGCCAGCAGTCCTGGACAGGGAAATTCACCCCTCCACTTT.

J is TRBJ1-1 and V is TRBV6-5; 7 bases match TRBD1. With V trimmed by 0 bases and J by 5 bases, 12 bases remained unmatched. There are 17 residues in the CDR3. Germline CDR1 reads MNHEY; CDR2 reads SVGAGI. The DNA for the CDR3 is TGTGCCAGCAGTTACTCGAGAAATACAGGGGCAAGAACTGAAGCTTTCTTT. Amino acids: CASSYSRNTGARTEAFF.

This clonotype counts as medium-sized. This CDR3 is CASSETPASEQFF. CDR3 bases: TGTGCCAGCAGTGAAACTCCCGCAAGTGAGCAGTTCTTC. The rearrangement joins TRBV6-1 to TRBJ2-1; D gene ambiguous. Germline V gene sequence: CDR1 MNHNS, CDR2 SASEGT. V was clipped by 2 bases and J by 9 bases, with 11 bases between them. The CDR3 has 13 amino acids.

The chain couples TRBV27 to TRBJ2-7, with D maybe TRBD1 (6 bases). The CDR3 has 14 amino acids. CDR1 is MNHEY and CDR2 is SMNVEV in the germline V gene (reference sequence). V was clipped by 2 bases and J by 3 bases, with 11 bases between them. In DNA, the CDR3 is TGTGCCAGCAGTTTACGGGACACCAGCTACGAGCAGTACTTC. Translated, it gives CASSLRDTSYEQYF.

This clonotype appeared a few times. The chain has TRBV4-1 and TRBJ1-4; TRBD1 aligns across 10 bases. Germline lookup yields CDR1 MGHRA and CDR2 YSYEKL. The CDR3 length is 18 residues. Trimming took 4 bases from V and 3 from J; bases not matched to a gene: 11. CDR3 bases: TGCGCCAGCAGCCGTTACGGGACAGGGGTGGTGGCTAATGAAAAACTGTTTTTT. This encodes CASSRYGTGVVANEKLFF.

This clonotype was recorded at least ten times. The chain links TRBV6-1 to TRBJ1-6, with 7 nucleotides matching TRBD1. Unmatched junction bases numbered 1, after V lost 5 bases and J lost 3 bases. The germline V gene has CDR1 MNHNS and CDR2 SASEGT. The CDR3 runs 14 residues. CDR3 region: CASSRDSYNSPLHF. DNA for the CDR3: TGTGCCAGCAGTCGGGACAGCTATAATTCACCCCTCCACTTT.

This clonotype was seen only a few times. The chain has TRBV6-1 and TRBJ1-4; unclear D gene. The CDR3 has 14 residues. Germline CDR1 is MNHNS and CDR2 is SASEGT. Between the trimmed V and J ends, which lost 3 bases and 5 bases, there was a span of 10 bases. CDR3 in amino acids: CASSDYTENEKLFF. CDR3 nucleotides: TGTGCCAGCAGTGACTATACCGAGAATGAAAAACTGTTTTTT.

This clonotype was found many times. This chain links TRBV6-1 with TRBJ2-3; D is unresolved. Trimming took off 4 bases at V and 5 bases at J, with 16 bases between the two ends. The CDR3 covers 15 residues. Germline V gene lookup returns CDR1 MNHNS and CDR2 SASEGT. CDR3 in DNA: TGTGCCAGCAGTGCATCGAGTTCGCCCAGAGATACGCAGTATTTT. Amino acids: CASSASSSPRDTQYF.

By proportion, this clonotype is medium-sized. This rearrangement joins TRBV6-1 to TRBJ2-4; TRBD2 matches at 9 bases. This CDR3 is built from 18 residues. The germline V gene has CDR1 MNHNS and CDR2 SASEGT. The V segment lost 5 bases and the J segment 8 bases; nucleotides outside the gene matches: 19. CDR3 coding DNA: TGTGCCAGCAGTACCCTCTTTGGTAGCGGGAGTGGTCGGGACATTCAGTACTTC. Encoded protein: CASSTLFGSGSGRDIQYF.

This chain uses TRBV6-4 with TRBJ2-5; 9 bases fit TRBD2. The J call may be faulty, since TRBJ2-1 better matches the DNA end. Germline assignment: CDR1 MRHNA and CDR2 SNTAGT. The CDR3 consists of 14 residues. The CDR3 nucleotides are TGTGCCAGCAGCGCGGGAGGGGAAAACAATGAGCAGTTCTTC. It codes for CASSAGGENNEQFF.

V usage is TRBV7-2 and J usage is TRBJ1-6; 8 nucleotides line up with TRBD1. The CDR3 covers 16 residues. V was pared by 5 bases and J by 9 bases, with 12 bases of the junction left unmatched. Germline V gene lookup returns CDR1 SGHTA and CDR2 FQGNSA. In DNA, the CDR3 is TGTGCCAGCAGCGAGGACAGGGCCTACTTGAGTTCACCCCTCCACTTT. Amino acid sequence: CASSEDRAYLSSPLHF.